This T cell receptor (beta chain) was sequenced in a study of OX40 agonist ivuxolimab in advanced cancers. Sequencing was performed with immunoSEQ multiplex PCR; in TCRdb, only in-frame clones are kept and a portion is missing. The table includes about 54,000 clones, around 90% detected once. The CDR3 totals 13 residues. Germline V lookup: CDR1 SEHNR, CDR2 FQNEAQ (reference sequence). A few counts support this clone. At one of its ends the junction is not consistent with the germline gene, which may arise from a read error. Sampling of blood occurred at baseline, cycle 4 day 1, and cycle 7 day 1. This clonotype was sampled from an adult with an advanced solid tumor such as melanoma, head and neck, liver or kidney cancer. V and J are TRBV7-9 and TRBJ2-2; the match to TRBD1 covers 9 bases. This material consisted of CD4+ or CD8+ T cells sorted from blood, taken in a trial of the OX40 agonist ivuxolimab. The CDR3 DNA is TGTGCCAGCAGCTTAGACCGGGACAGGGAGTCCATGTTT. It yields the protein CASSLDRDRESMF.